Given below is one T cell receptor beta chain in context. Its specificity is unknown. The CDR3 covers 14 residues. Germline V gene sequence: CDR1 SNHLY, CDR2 FYNNEI. V was shortened by 1 base and J by 12 bases, with 18 bases between the two germline ends. The patients all showed relapse after autologous stem cell transplantation, while their brentuximab vedotin exposure varied. Best responses were complete response, partial response or progressive disease. The method was immunoSEQ multiplex PCR; TCRdb's version includes in-frame clones alone and lacks a portion of them. The table records roughly 140,000 clones, approximately 80% of them present only once. This entry is derived from a study of PD-1 blockade in classical Hodgkin lymphoma. Findings and caveats of the study: Whoever responded completely had baseline diversity much like that seen in newly diagnosed patients. By cycle point C4D1, TCR diversity had risen significantly in CD4+ cells (but not CD8+ cells).

The receptor was isolated from a human donor with classical Hodgkin lymphoma. The specimen was peripheral blood mononuclear cells (PBMCs), collected before the second cycle of nivolumab. The chain has TRBV2 and TRBJ1-2; no definite D call. CDR3 residues: CASSEVADLPADTF. In DNA form, the CDR3 reads TGTGCCAGCAGTGAAGTGGCGGACCTGCCCGCTGACACCTTC.